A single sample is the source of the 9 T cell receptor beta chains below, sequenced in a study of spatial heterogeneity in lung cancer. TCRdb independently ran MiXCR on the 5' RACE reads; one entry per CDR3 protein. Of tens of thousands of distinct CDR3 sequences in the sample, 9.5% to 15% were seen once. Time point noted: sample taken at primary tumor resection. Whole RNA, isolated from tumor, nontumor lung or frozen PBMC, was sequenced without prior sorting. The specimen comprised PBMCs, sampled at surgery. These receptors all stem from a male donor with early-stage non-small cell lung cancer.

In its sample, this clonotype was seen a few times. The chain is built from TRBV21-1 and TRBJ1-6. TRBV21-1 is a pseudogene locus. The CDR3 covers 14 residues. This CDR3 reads CASSKEYRFTPLHF. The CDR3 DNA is TGTGCCAGCAGCAAAGAGTACAGATTTACACCCCTCCACTTT.

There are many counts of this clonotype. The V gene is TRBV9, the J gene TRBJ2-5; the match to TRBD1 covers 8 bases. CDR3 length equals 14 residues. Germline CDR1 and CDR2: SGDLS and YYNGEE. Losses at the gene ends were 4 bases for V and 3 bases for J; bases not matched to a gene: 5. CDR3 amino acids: CASSPRGREETQYF. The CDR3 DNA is TGTGCCAGCAGCCCCAGGGGGCGAGAAGAGACCCAGTACTTC.

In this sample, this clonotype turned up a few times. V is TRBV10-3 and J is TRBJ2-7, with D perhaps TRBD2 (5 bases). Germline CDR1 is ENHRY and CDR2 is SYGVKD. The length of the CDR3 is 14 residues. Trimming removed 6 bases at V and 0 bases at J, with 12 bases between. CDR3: CAIRADGISYEQYF. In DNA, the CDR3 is TGTGCCATCAGAGCGGACGGGATCTCCTACGAGCAGTACTTC.

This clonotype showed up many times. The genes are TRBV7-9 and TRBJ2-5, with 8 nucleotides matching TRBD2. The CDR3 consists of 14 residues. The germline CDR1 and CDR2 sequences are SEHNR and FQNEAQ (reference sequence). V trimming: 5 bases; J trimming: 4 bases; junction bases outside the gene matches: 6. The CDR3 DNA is TGTGCCAGCAGCCTCGGACTAGCAACAGAGACCCAGTACTTC. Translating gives CASSLGLATETQYF.

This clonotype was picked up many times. For the CDR3, the DNA is TGTGCCATCAGTGAGTCGAGTCCGGGTGGCTATGGCTACACCTTC. Its translation: CAISESSPGGYGYTF. The chain joins TRBV10-3 to TRBJ1-2; no firm D call. Germline V gives CDR1 ENHRY, CDR2 SYGVKD. The V gene lost 0 bases and the J gene lost 4 bases, with 12 bases spanning the gap. The length of the CDR3 is 15 residues.

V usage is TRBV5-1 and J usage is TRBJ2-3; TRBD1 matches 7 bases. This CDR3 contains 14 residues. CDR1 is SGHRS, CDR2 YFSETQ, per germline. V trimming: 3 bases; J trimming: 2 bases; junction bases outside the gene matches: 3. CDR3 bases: TGCGCCAGCAGCTCGGGACAGAACACAGATACGCAGTATTTT. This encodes CASSSGQNTDTQYF.

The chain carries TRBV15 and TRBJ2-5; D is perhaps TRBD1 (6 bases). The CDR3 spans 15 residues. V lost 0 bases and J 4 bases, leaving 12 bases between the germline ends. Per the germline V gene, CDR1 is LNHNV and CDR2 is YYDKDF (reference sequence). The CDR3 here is CATSRDPRGGETQYF. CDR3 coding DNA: TGTGCCACCAGCAGAGACCCTCGAGGGGGAGAGACCCAGTACTTC.

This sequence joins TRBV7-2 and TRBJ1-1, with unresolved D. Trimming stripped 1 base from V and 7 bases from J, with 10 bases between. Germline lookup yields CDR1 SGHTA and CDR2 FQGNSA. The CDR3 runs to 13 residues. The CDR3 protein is CASSLDEGREAFF. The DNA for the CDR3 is TGTGCCAGCAGCTTAGATGAGGGCCGTGAAGCTTTCTTT.

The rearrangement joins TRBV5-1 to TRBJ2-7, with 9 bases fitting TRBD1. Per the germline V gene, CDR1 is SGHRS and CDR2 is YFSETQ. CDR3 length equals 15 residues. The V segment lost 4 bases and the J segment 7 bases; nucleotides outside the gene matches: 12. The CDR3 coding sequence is TGCGCCAGCAGCACGACCGGGACAGGGTCGGGTGAGCAGTACTTC. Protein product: CASSTTGTGSGEQYF.